The T cell receptor (beta chain) under discussion was sequenced for a study of T cells in women clearing cervical HPV infection. Worth noting for this clone: The CDR3 end falls 3 residues outside the read, so it is completed with the germline J gene.

Trimming left V 4 bases short and J 2 bases short, with 11 bases between. Germline CDR1 and CDR2: SGHTA and FQGNSA. This CDR3 has 14 residues. Clones were read by immunoSEQ multiplex PCR, and TCRdb kept only the in-frame ones, dropping some. The sample's table shows approximately 26,000 clones. Input material: blood buffy coat. This chain connects TRBV7-2 to TRBJ1-2, with D possibly being TRBD1 (6 bases). The sequence was obtained from a woman aged 18 to 69 with a cervical HPV16 infection that either progressed to CIN3+ or cleared (not recorded which). CDR3 DNA, as far as it was read: TGTGCCAGCAGCTCCTGGACAGCAAACTATGGC. Its translation is CASSSWTANYG. The entire CDR3 protein is CASSSWTANYGYTF.